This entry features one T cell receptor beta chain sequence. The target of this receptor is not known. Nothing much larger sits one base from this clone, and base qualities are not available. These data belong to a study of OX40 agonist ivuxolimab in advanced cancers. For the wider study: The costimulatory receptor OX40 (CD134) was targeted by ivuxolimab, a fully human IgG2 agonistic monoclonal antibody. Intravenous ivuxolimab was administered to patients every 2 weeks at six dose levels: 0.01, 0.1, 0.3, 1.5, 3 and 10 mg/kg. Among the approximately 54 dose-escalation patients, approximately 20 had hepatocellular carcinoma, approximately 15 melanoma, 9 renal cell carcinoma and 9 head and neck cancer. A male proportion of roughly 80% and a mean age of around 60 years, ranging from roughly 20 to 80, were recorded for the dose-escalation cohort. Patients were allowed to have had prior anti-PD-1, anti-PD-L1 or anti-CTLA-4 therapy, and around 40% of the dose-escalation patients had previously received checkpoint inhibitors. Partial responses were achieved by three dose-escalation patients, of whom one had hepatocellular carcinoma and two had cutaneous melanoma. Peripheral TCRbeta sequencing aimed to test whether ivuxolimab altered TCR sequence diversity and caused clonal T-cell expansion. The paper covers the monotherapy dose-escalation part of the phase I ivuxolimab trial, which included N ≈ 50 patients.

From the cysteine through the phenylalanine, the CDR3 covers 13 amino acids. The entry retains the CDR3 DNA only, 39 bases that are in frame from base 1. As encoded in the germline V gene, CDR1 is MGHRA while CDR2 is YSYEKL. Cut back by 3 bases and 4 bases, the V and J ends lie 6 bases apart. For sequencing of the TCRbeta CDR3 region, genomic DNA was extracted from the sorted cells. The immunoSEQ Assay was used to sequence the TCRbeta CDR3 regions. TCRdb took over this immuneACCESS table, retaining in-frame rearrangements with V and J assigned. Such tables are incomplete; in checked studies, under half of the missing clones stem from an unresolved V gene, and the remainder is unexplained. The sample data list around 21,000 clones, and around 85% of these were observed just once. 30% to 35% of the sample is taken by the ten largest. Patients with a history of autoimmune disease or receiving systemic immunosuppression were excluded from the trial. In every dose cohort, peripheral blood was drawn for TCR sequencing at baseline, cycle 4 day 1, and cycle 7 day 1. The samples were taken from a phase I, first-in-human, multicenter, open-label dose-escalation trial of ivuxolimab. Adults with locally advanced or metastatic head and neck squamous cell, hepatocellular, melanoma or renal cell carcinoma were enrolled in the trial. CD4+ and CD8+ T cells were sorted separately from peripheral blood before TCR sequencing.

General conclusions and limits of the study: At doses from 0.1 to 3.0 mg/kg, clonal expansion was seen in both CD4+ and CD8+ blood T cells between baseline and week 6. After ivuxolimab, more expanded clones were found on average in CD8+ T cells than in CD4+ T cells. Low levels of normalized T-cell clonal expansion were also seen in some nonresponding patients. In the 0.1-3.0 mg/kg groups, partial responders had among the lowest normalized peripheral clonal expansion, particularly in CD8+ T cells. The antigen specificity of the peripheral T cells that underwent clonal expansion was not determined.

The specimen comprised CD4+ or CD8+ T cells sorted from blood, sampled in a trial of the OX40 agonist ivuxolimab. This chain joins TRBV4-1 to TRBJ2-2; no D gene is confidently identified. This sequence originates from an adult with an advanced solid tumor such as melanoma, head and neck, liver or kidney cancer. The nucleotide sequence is TGCGCCAGCAGCCAGGTTGGCACCGGGGAGCTGTTTTTT. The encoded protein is CASSQVGTGELFF.